This record covers a single T cell receptor beta chain. This entry comes from a study of OX40 agonist ivuxolimab in advanced cancers. As for the study in general: Dose-escalation patients had hepatocellular carcinoma, melanoma, renal cell or head and neck cancer.

Deletions cut 2 bases from V and 7 bases from J, with 14 bases between. The CDR3 sequence is 15 residues long. Germline values: CDR1 MNHNY, CDR2 SVGAGI (reference sequence). Clones were read by immunoSEQ multiplex PCR, and TCRdb kept only the in-frame ones, dropping some. Here the sample spans fewer than 55,000 clones, over 70% being singletons. Sequenced material: CD4+ or CD8+ T cells sorted from blood, taken in a trial of the OX40 agonist ivuxolimab. This TCR was sampled from an adult with an advanced solid tumor such as melanoma, head and neck, liver or kidney cancer. The genes are TRBV6-6 and TRBJ1-4, with a possible D match to TRBD1 (5 bases). In DNA, the CDR3 is TGTGCCAGCAGTTACAGGGGTTCACGGGGTGAAAAACTGTTTTTT. Its translation is CASSYRGSRGEKLFF.